The 2 T cell receptor beta chains listed next were all sequenced from one sample in a study of circulating and synovial CD4+ cells in juvenile arthritis (dated by TCRdb to the mid-2010s). Libraries were prepared through the immunoSEQ multiplex PCR assay. In TCRdb, the immuneACCESS table is reduced to in-frame sequences with V and J assigned. These tables do not hold every clone; where another copy was compared, an unresolved V gene accounts for under half, and the others remain unexplained. Across this sample there are 36,000 or so clones, with around 96% seen only once. The top ten hold less than 0.8% of the sample. Source material: CD4+ T cells from blood. These TCRs come from a human donor with juvenile idiopathic arthritis.

Turning to this clone: A read error may account for a junction end that differs from germline. V and J are TRBV4-3 and TRBJ2-1; tentatively, D is TRBD1 (6 bases). The CDR3 spans 18 residues. The germline CDR1 and CDR2 sequences are LGHNA and YSLEER. The CDR3 loop is CASSQDPRTVASYSEQFF. The CDR3, as DNA: TGCGCCAGCAGCCAAGATCCAAGGACAGTCGCCTCCTACAGTGAGCAGTTCTTC.

The chain recombines TRBV18 with TRBJ2-5, with TRBD1 identical over 9 bases. Trimming at V came to 0 bases and at J to 4 bases, leaving 6 bases not matched to a gene. The CDR3 has 16 amino acids. Germline loops: CDR1 KGHSH, CDR2 LQKENI. CDR3: CASSPPGQGIGETQYF. CDR3 DNA sequence: TGTGCCAGCTCACCACCGGGACAGGGTATAGGAGAGACCCAGTACTTC.